The following is a TCR beta chain sequence with its context. This record belongs to a study of blood T cell repertoires in COVID-19. Study at large: The cDNA or gDNA used as material had been derived from T cells, B-cell-depleted T cells, or PBMCs.

This CDR3 is 12 amino acids long. Trimming shortened V by 5 bases and J by 7 bases, and 9 bases separated the two germline ends. Looked up from germline, CDR1 is SGHNT and CDR2 is YENEEA. Assay used: immunoSEQ multiplex PCR; TCRdb lists only in-frame clones, some missing. The sample has fewer than 85,000 clones, less than 85% seen once. The chain uses TRBV11-3 and TRBJ2-1, with D possibly matching TRBD2 (5 bases). This receptor was taken from a human donor with acute or convalescent COVID-19. The donor label of this sample is uncertain. The material sequenced was peripheral blood. DNA of the CDR3: TGTGCCAGCAGCCTTCGGGATAATGAGCAGTTCTTC. This encodes CASSLRDNEQFF.